A single sample gave rise to the 8 T cell receptor beta chains below, sequenced in a study of beta chain features in type 1 diabetes. The study reverse transcribed the entire isolated RNA, so it sequenced expressed TCRB transcripts. The assay was immunoSEQ multiplex PCR, and TCRdb's table has in-frame clones only and misses some. The data contain under 950,000 clones, 17% of them singletons. The sample was naive CD4+ T cells from blood. The receptors derive from a woman between 18 and 29 years old in good health.

This clone was observed a few times. The chain combines TRBV4-2 with TRBJ1-4; the D is unclear. Germline CDR1 reads LGHNA; CDR2 reads YNFKEQ. CDR3 size: 16 residues. Trimming removed 0 bases at V and 12 bases at J, with 20 bases between. The CDR3 sequence is CASSQDSDGGQHQLFF. The CDR3 DNA reads TGTGCCAGCAGCCAAGATTCGGACGGCGGGCAACACCAACTGTTTTTT.

In its sample, this clone was seen a few times. The J gene is TRBJ2-3, the V gene TRBV7-2; TRBD2 matches 7 bases. J lost 2 bases, V lost 0 bases, and 8 bases had no gene match. The CDR3 totals 17 residues. CDR1 SGHTA and CDR2 FQGNSA come from the germline V gene. The CDR3 reads CASSLARGTTSTDTQYF. CDR3 nucleotide sequence: TGTGCCAGCAGCTTAGCGCGGGGGACTACCTCCACAGATACGCAGTATTTT.

The CDR3 DNA reads as TGTGCCAGTAGTCCCGGGACAGGGGAGGGCTATGGCTACACCTTC. Amino acid sequence: CASSPGTGEGYGYTF. This sequence joins TRBV19 and TRBJ1-2; TRBD1 matches 10 bases. Per germline, CDR1 LNHDA and CDR2 SQIVND (reference sequence). The CDR3 is 15 amino acids. V lost 5 bases to trimming and J lost 4 bases; unmatched junction nucleotides: 7.

A word on this clone: In the same sample, other DNA sequences code for this CDR3. The chain couples TRBV11-2 to TRBJ2-5; a possible D gene is TRBD1 (6 bases). CDR3 length: 13 residues. The V end was cut by 1 base, the J end by 5 bases, with 8 bases between. Per germline, CDR1 SGHAT and CDR2 FQNNGV. CDR3: CASSLGGRETQYF. DNA for the CDR3: TGTGCCAGCAGCTTAGGGGGGCGTGAGACCCAGTACTTC.

To note about this clone: Other DNA sequences in the sample encode the same CDR3. The rearrangement links TRBV28 to TRBJ1-2, with 7 bases fitting TRBD1. CDR3 size: 13 residues. The germline gives CDR1 MDHEN, CDR2 SYDVKM. V lost 1 base and J lost 4; bases outside the gene matches: 0. CDR3 DNA sequence: TGTGCCAGCAGTTTATCAGGGGGCTATGGCTACACCTTC. Its protein product is CASSLSGGYGYTF.

This chain links TRBV28 with TRBJ2-7; TRBD1 matches 12 bases. After removal of 2 bases from V and 7 bases from J, the junction contained 6 bases not matched to a gene. Germline V gene data show CDR1 as MDHEN and CDR2 as SYDVKM. The CDR3 runs 15 residues. The CDR3 loop is CASSLAGQGAWEQYF. The CDR3 nucleotides read TGTGCCAGCAGTTTAGCGGGACAGGGGGCTTGGGAGCAGTACTTC.

This CDR3 reads CAISAIGTSGYNEQFF. CDR3 coding DNA: TGTGCCATCAGTGCAATCGGGACTAGCGGCTACAATGAGCAGTTCTTC. The chain recombines TRBV10-3 with TRBJ2-1; 11 positions agree with TRBD2. Unmatched junction bases numbered 5, after V lost 4 bases and J lost 3 bases. Germline CDR1 reads ENHRY; CDR2 reads SYGVKD. The CDR3 length is 16 residues.

V usage is TRBV4-3 and J usage is TRBJ2-6, with D hard to call. This CDR3 has 17 residues. V was clipped by 2 bases and J by 0 bases, with 11 bases between them. From germline, CDR1 is LGHNA and CDR2 YSLEER. CDR3 loop: CASSQTGRTSGANVLTF. The CDR3 DNA reads as TGCGCCAGCAGCCAAACCGGACGGACCTCTGGGGCCAACGTCCTGACTTTC.